This T cell receptor (beta chain) was identified in a study of T cells in tuberculosis. This clone was detected only once. Some clones are missing from TCRdb's copy, which holds only in-frame ones; the method was immunoSEQ multiplex PCR. The data hold about 22,000 clones, with around 97% observed a single time. At study entry, adolescents had tuberculin skin tests and IGRA screening. Sequencing used PBMCs. This receptor was identified in a donor aged 10 to 29 with latent tuberculosis or without tuberculosis infection.

CDR3 residues: CASSALTDINRFAYEQYF. The CDR3 DNA reads TGTGCCAGCAGTGCACTGACAGACATAAACCGGTTTGCCTACGAGCAGTACTTC. The V gene is TRBV6-1, the J gene TRBJ2-7; D perhaps matches TRBD1 (5 bases). In germline, CDR1 is MNHNS, CDR2 SASEGT. The ends were cut back, 4 bases at V and 2 bases at J, with 24 bases in the middle. CDR3 length: 18 residues.